This T cell receptor (beta chain) emerged from a study of T cell responses to AZD1222 COVID-19 vaccine. Here immunoSEQ multiplex PCR was the method, and the copy in TCRdb shows in-frame clones only, minus some. The sample shows approximately 160,000 clones, about 91% of them seen only once. Details on this clone: Its antigen remains unidentified.

Overall study results and limits: Spike was spanned by vaccine-associated CD4 TCRs, which were dominant at 160-218 and 743-854. Reportedly, close to half of spike-specific TCRs are directed against unmutated variant regions. The peak T cell response came first, and repertoires were sampled only after it.

The CDR3 has 17 amino acids. Deletions cut 3 bases from V and 5 bases from J, with 20 bases between. The germline gives CDR1 MGHDK, CDR2 SYGVNS. The sequencing here drew on peripheral blood, taken on day 0 of MenACWY control vaccination. The rearrangement joins TRBV25-1 to TRBJ2-1; D might be TRBD1 or TRBD2, each matching 8 bases. This clonotype was obtained from an adult in good health. CDR3 nucleotide sequence: TGTGCCAGCAGTGACAGGGGGCGCGGAGCGGGGGACAATGAGCAGTTCTTC. This translates into CASSDRGRGAGDNEQFF.